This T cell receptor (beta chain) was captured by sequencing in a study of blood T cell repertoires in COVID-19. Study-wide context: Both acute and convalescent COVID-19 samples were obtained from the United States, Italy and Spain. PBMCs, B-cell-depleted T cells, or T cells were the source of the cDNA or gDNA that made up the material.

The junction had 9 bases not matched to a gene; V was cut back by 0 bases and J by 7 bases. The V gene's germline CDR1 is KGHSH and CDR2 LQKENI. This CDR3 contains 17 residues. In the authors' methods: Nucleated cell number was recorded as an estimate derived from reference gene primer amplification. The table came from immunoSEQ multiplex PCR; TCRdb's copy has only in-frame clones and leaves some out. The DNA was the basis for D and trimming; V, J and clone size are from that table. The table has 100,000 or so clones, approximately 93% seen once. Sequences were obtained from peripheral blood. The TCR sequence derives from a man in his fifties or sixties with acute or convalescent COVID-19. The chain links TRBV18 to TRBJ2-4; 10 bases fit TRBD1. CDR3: CASSPPPWDRGRNIQYF. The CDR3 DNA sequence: TGTGCCAGCTCACCACCGCCCTGGGACAGGGGACGGAACATTCAGTACTTC. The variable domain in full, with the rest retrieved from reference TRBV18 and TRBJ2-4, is NAGVMQNPRHLVRRRGQEARLRCSPMKGHSHVYWYRQLPEEGLKFMVYLQKENIIDESGMPKERFSAEFPKEGPSILRIQQVVRGDSAAYFCASSPPPWDRGRNIQYFGAGTRLSVL.